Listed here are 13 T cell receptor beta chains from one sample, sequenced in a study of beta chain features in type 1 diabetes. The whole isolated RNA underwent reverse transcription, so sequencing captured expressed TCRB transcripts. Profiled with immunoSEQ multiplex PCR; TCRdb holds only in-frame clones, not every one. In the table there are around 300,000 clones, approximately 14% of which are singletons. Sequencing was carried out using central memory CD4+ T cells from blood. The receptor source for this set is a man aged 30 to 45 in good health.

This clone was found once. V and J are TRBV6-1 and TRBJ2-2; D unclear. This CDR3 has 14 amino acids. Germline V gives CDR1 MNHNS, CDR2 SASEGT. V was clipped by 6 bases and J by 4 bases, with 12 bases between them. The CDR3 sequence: CASRLSRATGELFF. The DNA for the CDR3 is TGTGCCAGCAGGCTTAGTAGGGCCACCGGGGAGCTGTTTTTT.

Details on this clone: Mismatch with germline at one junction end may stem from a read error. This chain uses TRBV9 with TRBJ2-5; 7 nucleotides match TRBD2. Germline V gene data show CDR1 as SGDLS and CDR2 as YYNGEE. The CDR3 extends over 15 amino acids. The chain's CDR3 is CASCRGAGLKEAQYF. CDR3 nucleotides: TGTGCCAGCTGTCGCGGAGCGGGACTGAAAGAGGCCCAGTACTTC. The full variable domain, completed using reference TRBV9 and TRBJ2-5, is DSGVTQTPKHLITATGQRVTLRCSPRSGDLSVYWYQQSLDQGLQFLIQYYNGEERAKGNILERFSAQQFPDLHSELNLSSLELGDSALYFCASCRGAGLKEAQYFGPGTRLLVL.

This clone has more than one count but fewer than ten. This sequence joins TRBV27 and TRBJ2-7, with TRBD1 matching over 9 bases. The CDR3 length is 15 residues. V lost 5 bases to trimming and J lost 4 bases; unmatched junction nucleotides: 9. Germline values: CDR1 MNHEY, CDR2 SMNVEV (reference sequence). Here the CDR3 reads CASSRADRGSYEQYF. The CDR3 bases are TGTGCCAGCAGTCGGGCGGACAGGGGATCATACGAGCAGTACTTC.

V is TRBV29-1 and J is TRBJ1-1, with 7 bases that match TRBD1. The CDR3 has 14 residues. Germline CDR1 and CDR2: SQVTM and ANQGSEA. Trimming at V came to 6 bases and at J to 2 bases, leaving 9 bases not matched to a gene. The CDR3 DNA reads TGCAGCGTCGATAGACAGGGAGATAACACTGAAGCTTTCTTT. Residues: CSVDRQGDNTEAFF.

DNA for the CDR3: TGCGCCAGCAGCGCGGGACAGGGGGACCCTGGTGCTAATGGCTACACCTTC. Protein product: CASSAGQGDPGANGYTF. This rearrangement joins TRBV5-1 to TRBJ1-2, with 11 bases lining up with TRBD1. Per the germline V gene, CDR1 is SGHRS and CDR2 is YFSETQ. The V gene end was trimmed by 4 bases and the J gene end by 6 bases; junction bases not matched to a gene: 14. The CDR3 extends over 17 amino acids.

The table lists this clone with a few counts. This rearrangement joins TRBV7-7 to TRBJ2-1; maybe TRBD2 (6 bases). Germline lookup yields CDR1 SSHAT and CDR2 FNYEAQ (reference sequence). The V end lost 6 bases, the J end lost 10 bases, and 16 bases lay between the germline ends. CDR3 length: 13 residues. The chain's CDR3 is CASRPLALGEQFF. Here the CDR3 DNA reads TGTGCCAGCAGACCTCTAGCGTTAGGCGAGCAGTTCTTC.

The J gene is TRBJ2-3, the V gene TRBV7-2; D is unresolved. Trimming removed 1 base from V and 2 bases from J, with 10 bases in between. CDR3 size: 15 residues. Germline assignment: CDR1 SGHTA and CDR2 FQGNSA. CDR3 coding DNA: TGTGCCAGCAGCTTAGAACAAAAACCCACAGATACGCAGTATTTT. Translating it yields CASSLEQKPTDTQYF.

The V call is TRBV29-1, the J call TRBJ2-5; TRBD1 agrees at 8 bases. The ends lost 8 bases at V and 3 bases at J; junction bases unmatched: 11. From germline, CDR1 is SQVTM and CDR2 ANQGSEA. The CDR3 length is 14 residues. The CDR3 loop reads CSSSQGAKKETQYF. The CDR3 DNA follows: TGCAGCTCCTCGCAGGGGGCGAAAAAAGAGACCCAGTACTTC.

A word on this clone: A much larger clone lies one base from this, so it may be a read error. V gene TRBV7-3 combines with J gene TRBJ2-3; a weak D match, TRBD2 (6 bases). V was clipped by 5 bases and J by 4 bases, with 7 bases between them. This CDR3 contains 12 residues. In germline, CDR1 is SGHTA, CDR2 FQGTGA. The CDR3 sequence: CASSPGADTQYF. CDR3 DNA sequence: TGTGCCAGCAGCCCGGGGGCAGATACGCAGTATTTT.

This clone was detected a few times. The CDR3 spells CASSLSRATEAFF. The CDR3 DNA is TGTGCCAGCAGCTTAAGCAGGGCCACTGAAGCTTTCTTT. V and J are TRBV7-9 and TRBJ1-1; D perhaps matches TRBD1 (5 bases). CDR1 SEHNR and CDR2 FQNEAQ come from the germline V gene (reference sequence). The CDR3 length is 13 residues. V lost 2 bases and J 4 bases, leaving 8 bases between the germline ends.

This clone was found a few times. The CDR3 region is CASSPRTSYEQYF. The CDR3 coding sequence is TGTGCCAGCAGCCCTCGAACTAGCTACGAGCAGTACTTC. This chain links TRBV5-6 with TRBJ2-7, with D perhaps TRBD2 (5 bases). CDR1 SGHDT and CDR2 YYEEEE come from the germline V gene. V gave up 4 bases and J gave up 3 bases, with 11 bases separating them. The CDR3 totals 13 residues. Full variable domain (missing parts from reference TRBV5-6 and TRBJ2-7): DAGVTQSPTHLIKTRGQQVTLRCSPKSGHDTVSWYQQALGQGPQFIFQYYEEEERQRGNFPDRFSGHQFPNYSSELNVNALLLGDSALYLCASSPRTSYEQYFGPGTRLTVT.

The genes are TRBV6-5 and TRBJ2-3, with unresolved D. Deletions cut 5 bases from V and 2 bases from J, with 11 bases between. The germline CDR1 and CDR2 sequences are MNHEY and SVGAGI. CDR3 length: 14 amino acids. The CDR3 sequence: CASSPSLATDTQYF. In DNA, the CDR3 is TGTGCCAGCAGTCCCTCCCTTGCCACAGATACGCAGTATTTT.

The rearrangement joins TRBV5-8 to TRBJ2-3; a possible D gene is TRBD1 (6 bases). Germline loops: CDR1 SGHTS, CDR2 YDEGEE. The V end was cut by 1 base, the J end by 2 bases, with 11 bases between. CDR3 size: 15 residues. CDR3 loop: CASSLLLGATDTQYF. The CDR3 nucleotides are TGTGCCAGCAGCTTGCTTCTGGGGGCCACAGATACGCAGTATTTT. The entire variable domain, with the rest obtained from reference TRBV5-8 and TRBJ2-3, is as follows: EAGVTQSPTHLIKTRGQQATLRCSPISGHTSVYWYQQALGLGLQFLLWYDEGEERNRGNFPPRFSGRQFPNYSSELNVNALELEDSALYLCASSLLLGATDTQYFGPGTRLTVL.